The source of this T cell receptor (beta chain) is a study of cytomegalovirus exposure and HLA in healthy donors. Findings and caveats of the study: In vitro, three CMV-associated chains proved specific for CMV antigens. Available immune exposure information covered CMV serostatus only.

The study ran its PCR with 60 Vbeta and 13 Jbeta primers. Assay used: immunoSEQ multiplex PCR; TCRdb lists only in-frame clones, some missing. The profile covers around 50,000 clones, with around 81% appearing a single time and around 8.1% taken by the ten largest. As for this clone: What it binds is not known.

The junction had 3 bases not matched to a gene; V was cut back by 1 base and J by 4 bases. The CDR3 length is 14 residues. Per germline, CDR1 SQVTM and CDR2 ANQGSEA. Sequenced material: PBMCs. This clonotype originated in a man aged 30 to 45 in good health and CMV-seropositive. The rearrangement links TRBV29-1 to TRBJ2-3, with 9 bases identical to TRBD1. The CDR3 nucleotides read TGCAGCGTTGAAGCCTACAGGGGGCCAGATACGCAGTATTTT. It encodes CSVEAYRGPDTQYF.